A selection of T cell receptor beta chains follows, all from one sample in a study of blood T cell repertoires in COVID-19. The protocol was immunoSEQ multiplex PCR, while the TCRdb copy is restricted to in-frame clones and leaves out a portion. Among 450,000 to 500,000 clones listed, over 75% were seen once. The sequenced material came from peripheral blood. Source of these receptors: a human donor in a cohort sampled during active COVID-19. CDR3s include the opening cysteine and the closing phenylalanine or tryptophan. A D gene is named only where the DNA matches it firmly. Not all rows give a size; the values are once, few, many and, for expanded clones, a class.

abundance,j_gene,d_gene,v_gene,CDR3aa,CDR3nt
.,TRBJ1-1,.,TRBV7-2,CASSLRLGEGTEAFF,TGTGCCAGCAGCTTACGCCTAGGGGAGGGCACTGAAGCTTTCTTT
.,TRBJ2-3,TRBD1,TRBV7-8,CASSEQGARTDTQYF,TGTGCCAGCAGCGAACAGGGGGCTCGGACAGATACGCAGTATTTT
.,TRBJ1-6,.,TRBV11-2,CASSLQPGQNSPLHF,TGTGCCAGCAGCTTACAACCTGGACAGAATTCACCCCTCCACTTT
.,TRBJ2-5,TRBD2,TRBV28,CASRKAAGGKETQYF,TGTGCCAGCAGGAAGGCGGCGGGAGGCAAAGAGACCCAGTACTTC
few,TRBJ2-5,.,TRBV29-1,CSGGARGETQYF,TGCAGCGGGGGAGCTAGAGGAGAGACCCAGTACTTC
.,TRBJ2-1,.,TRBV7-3,CASSLTSGLHNEQFF,TGTGCCAGCAGCCTAACGTCGGGACTTCACAATGAGCAGTTCTTC
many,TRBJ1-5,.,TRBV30,CAWSSDSGQPQHF,TGTGCCTGGAGTTCCGATTCGGGTCAGCCCCAGCATTTT
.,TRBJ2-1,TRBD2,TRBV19,CASSPLAGGLTPYNEQFF,TGTGCCAGTAGTCCCCTAGCGGGAGGGCTTACCCCGTACAATGAGCAGTTCTTC
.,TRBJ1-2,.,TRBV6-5,CASRPPTVIYGYTF,TGTGCCAGCAGACCCCCAACGGTCATTTACGGCTACACCTTC
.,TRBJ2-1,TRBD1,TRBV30,CAWTNRGGYNEQFF,TGTGCCTGGACCAACAGGGGTGGCTACAATGAGCAGTTCTTC
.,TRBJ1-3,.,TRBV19,CATSQGVSSGNTIYF,TGTGCCACTTCCCAGGGCGTAAGCTCTGGAAACACCATATATTTT
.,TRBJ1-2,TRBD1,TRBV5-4,CASTDLTGGAEGYTF,TGTGCCAGCACCGATTTAACAGGGGGCGCGGAAGGCTACACCTTC
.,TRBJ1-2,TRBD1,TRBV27,CASSDSDRQGATHGYTF,TGTGCCAGCAGCGATTCCGACAGACAGGGGGCGACCCATGGCTACACCTTC
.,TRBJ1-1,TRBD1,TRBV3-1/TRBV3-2,CASSPRGRGTEAFF,TGTGCCAGCAGCCCCAGGGGGCGCGGCACTGAAGCTTTCTTT
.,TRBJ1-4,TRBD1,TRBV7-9,CASSFHRGKEKLFF,TGTGCCAGCAGCTTCCACAGGGGAAAAGAAAAACTGTTTTTT
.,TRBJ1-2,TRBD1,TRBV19,CASSIGGQASGYTF,TGTGCCAGTAGTATAGGCGGACAGGCCTCAGGCTACACCTTC
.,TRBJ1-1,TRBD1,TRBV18,CASSRVGTENTEAFF,TGTGCCAGCTCTCGCGTGGGGACAGAGAACACTGAAGCTTTCTTT
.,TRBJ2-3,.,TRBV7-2,CASSLGRSTQYF,TGTGCCAGCAGCTTAGGCCGGTCTACGCAGTATTTT
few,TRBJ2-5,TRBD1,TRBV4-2,CASSQPGTGGAETQYF,TGTGCCAGCAGCCAACCGGGGACAGGGGGCGCCGAGACCCAGTACTTC
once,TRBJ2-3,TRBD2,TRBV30,CAWRLAGGRDTQYF,TGTGCCTGGAGGTTAGCGGGAGGTAGGGATACGCAGTATTTT
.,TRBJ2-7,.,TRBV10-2,CASSDINSGSSEYF,TGCGCCAGCAGCGATATCAATAGCGGATCCTCGGAGTACTTC
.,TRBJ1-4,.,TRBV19,CASSIGGEGEKLFF,TGTGCCAGTAGTATAGGAGGCGAGGGAGAAAAACTGTTTTTT